Shown below are 10 T cell receptor beta chains from a single sample sequenced in a study of tumor and adjacent non-tumor tissue in lung cancer. The library came from three nested PCR rounds adapted from ARM-PCR protocols. From the multiplex PCR reads, TCRdb called clonotypes with MiXCR, one entry per CDR3 protein. Among approximately 44,000 distinct CDR3 sequences listed, approximately 61% were seen once. RNA was extracted from bulk tissue without any cell sorting. This non-tumor lung sample came from over 3 cm beyond the tumor edge. Sequencing was performed on distant non-tumor lung tissue. The origin of the receptors is a man aged 50 or older with non-small cell lung cancer.

Only one count was recorded for this clonotype. Germline is not matched at one junction end, which may reflect a read error. The chain is built from TRBV29-1 and TRBJ1-5; D unclear. The CDR3 has 13 amino acids. CDR1 and CDR2 from the germline V gene are SQVTM and ANQGSEA. CDR3 in amino acids: CSVGDWSNQPQHF. The CDR3 DNA follows: TGTAGCGTTGGTGACTGGAGCAATCAGCCCCAGCATTTT. Complete variable domain (other parts from reference TRBV29-1 and TRBJ1-5): SAVISQKPSRDICQRGTSLTIQCQVDSQVTMMFWYRQQPGQSLTLIATANQGSEATYESGFVIDKFPISRPNLTFSTLTVSNMSPEDSSIYLCSVGDWSNQPQHFGDGTRLSIL.

With respect to this clonotype: A much larger clone lies one base from this, so it may be a read error. The rearrangement joins TRBV5-6 to TRBJ2-3; unclear D gene. Germline V gives CDR1 SGHDT, CDR2 YYEEEE. The CDR3 totals 11 residues. The V end was cut by 6 bases, the J end by 6 bases, with 8 bases between. CDR3 sequence reads: CASNARDTQYF. CDR3 bases: TGTGCCAGCAACGCGCGCGATACGCAGTATTTT.

At least ten counts were recorded for this clonotype. This chain links TRBV4-1 with TRBJ2-5; D tentatively fits TRBD1 or TRBD2 (5 bases each). Germline CDR1 and CDR2: MGHRA and YSYEKL. The CDR3 has 14 residues. Trimming left V 2 bases short and J 4 bases short, with 11 bases between. CDR3 sequence reads: CASSQIWGLETQYF. In DNA form, the CDR3 reads TGCGCCAGCAGCCAAATATGGGGGTTAGAGACCCAGTACTTC.

Worth noting for this clonotype: The missing conserved phenylalanine or tryptophan at the end of this CDR3 makes a read error likely. The chain employs TRBV11-1 and TRBJ2-7; D unclear. The CDR3 covers 13 residues. V was clipped by 2 bases and J by 7 bases, with 12 bases between them. CDR1 and CDR2 (germline): SGHAT, FQDESV (reference sequence). CDR3 region: CASSLSRLLEQYY. The CDR3 region has the DNA TGTGCCAGCAGCTTATCGAGACTCTTGGAGCAGTACTAT.

This clonotype came up a few times. This could be a read error, since a much larger clone is one nucleotide away. The chain has TRBV29-1 and TRBJ2-7; D may correspond to TRBD1 or TRBD2 (5 bases each). Germline V lookup: CDR1 SQVTM, CDR2 ANQGSEA. The germline V and J ends were trimmed by 8 bases and 0 bases, with 14 bases remaining between them. This CDR3 has 13 amino acids. CDR3 region: CSTRQQSSYEQYF. DNA for the CDR3: TGCAGCACTAGACAGCAGAGCTCCTACGAGCAGTACTTC.

This clonotype occurred a few times. The chain uses TRBV10-1 and TRBJ2-2; no reliable D call. This CDR3 contains 14 residues. V gave up 4 bases and J gave up 1 base, with 7 bases separating them. The germline CDR1 and CDR2 sequences are WNHNN and SYGVQD (reference sequence). CDR3 sequence (DNA): TGCGCCAGCAGTGGATGTATGAACACCGGGGAGCTGTTTTTT. Protein product: CASSGCMNTGELFF.

This clonotype showed up just a few times. This may be a read error: a much more frequent sequence differs by one nucleotide. J is TRBJ2-5 and V is TRBV11-2, with unresolved D. From germline, CDR1 is SGHAT and CDR2 FQNNGV. There are 14 residues in the CDR3. The CDR3 DNA is TGTGTCAGCAGTCCCGGGTCCCAGAGGGAGACCCAGTACTTC. It specifies CVSSPGSQRETQYF.

Comment on this clonotype: No conserved phenylalanine or tryptophan ends this CDR3, so it is likely a read error. The chain joins TRBV15 to TRBJ2-7; TRBD2 might be the D (5 bases). CDR1 is LNHNV and CDR2 is YYDKDF in the germline V gene (reference sequence). The V end lost 0 bases, the J end lost 4 bases, and 10 bases lay between the germline ends. The CDR3 runs to 14 residues. The CDR3 bases are TGTGCCACCAGCAGAGATAACGGAGGATACGAGCAGTACCTC. The encoded protein is CATSRDNGGYEQYL.

Details on this clonotype: A much larger clone differs from this one at a single base, so this may be a read error. The chain has TRBV29-1 and TRBJ2-5; 8 nucleotides agree with TRBD1. The germline V gene has CDR1 SQVTM and CDR2 ANQGSEA. CDR3 length: 12 residues. Here the CDR3 DNA reads TGCGGCATTGGAAGGACAGGGGAGACCCAGTACTTC. Its translation: CGIGRTGETQYF.

This clonotype was detected ten times or more. The V gene is TRBV13, the J gene TRBJ1-1; no definite D call. V lost 3 bases and J 1 base, leaving 9 bases between the germline ends. The CDR3 contains 14 residues. Germline V gene lookup returns CDR1 PRHDT and CDR2 FYEKMQ (reference sequence). The chain's CDR3 is CASSFFLGNTEAFF. CDR3 DNA: TGTGCCAGCAGCTTCTTTTTAGGGAACACTGAAGCTTTCTTT.